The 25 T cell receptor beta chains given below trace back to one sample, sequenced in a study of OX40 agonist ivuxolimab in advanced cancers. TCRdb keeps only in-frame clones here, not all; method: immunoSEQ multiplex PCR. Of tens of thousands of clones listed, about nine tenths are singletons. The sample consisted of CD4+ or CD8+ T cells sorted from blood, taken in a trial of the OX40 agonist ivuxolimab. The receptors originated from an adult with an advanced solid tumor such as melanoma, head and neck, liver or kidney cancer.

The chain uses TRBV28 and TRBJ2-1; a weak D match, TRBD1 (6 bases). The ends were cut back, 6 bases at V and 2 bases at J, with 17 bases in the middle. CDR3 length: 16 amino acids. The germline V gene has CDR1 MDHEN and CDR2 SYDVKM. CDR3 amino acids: CASSRIGGKAYNEQFF. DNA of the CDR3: TGTGCCAGCAGCCGCATAGGGGGTAAAGCCTACAATGAGCAGTTCTTC.

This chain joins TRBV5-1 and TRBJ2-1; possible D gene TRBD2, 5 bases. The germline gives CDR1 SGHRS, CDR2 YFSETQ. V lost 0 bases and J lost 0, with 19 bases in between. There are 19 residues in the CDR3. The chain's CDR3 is CASSLGGFGVAYSYNEQFF. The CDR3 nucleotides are TGCGCCAGCAGCTTGGGTGGGTTTGGTGTAGCGTACTCCTACAATGAGCAGTTCTTC. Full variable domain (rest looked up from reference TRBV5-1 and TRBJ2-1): KAGVTQTPRYLIKTRGQQVTLSCSPISGHRSVSWYQQTPGQGLQFLFEYFSETQRNKGNFPGRFSGRQFSNSRSEMNVSTLELGDSALYLCASSLGGFGVAYSYNEQFFGPGTRLTVL.

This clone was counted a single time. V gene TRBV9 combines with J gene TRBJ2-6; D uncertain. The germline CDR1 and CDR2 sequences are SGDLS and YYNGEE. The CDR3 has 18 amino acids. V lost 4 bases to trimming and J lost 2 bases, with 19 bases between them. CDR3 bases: TGTGCCAGCAGCTCCGCTGGCCTCAACCGCACTGGGGCCAACGTCCTGACTTTC. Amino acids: CASSSAGLNRTGANVLTF.

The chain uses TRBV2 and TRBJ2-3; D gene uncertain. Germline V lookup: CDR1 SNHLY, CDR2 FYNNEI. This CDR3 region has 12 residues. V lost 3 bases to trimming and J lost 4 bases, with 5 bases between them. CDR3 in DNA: TGTGCCAGCAGTGAGTGGGCAGATACGCAGTATTTT. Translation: CASSEWADTQYF.

The CDR3 nucleotides are TGTGCCATCAGGCCTGACAGGGGTTACACAGATACGCAGTATTTT. Translated, it gives CAIRPDRGYTDTQYF. This sequence joins TRBV10-3 and TRBJ2-3, with TRBD1 identical over 8 bases. Trimming at V came to 6 bases and at J to 2 bases, leaving 7 bases not matched to a gene. The CDR3 is 15 residues long. Germline V gene sequence: CDR1 ENHRY, CDR2 SYGVKD.

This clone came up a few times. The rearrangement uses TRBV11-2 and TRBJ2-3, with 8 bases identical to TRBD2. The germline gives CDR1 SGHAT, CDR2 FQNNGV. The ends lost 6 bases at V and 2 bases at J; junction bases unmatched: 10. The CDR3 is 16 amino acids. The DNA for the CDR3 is TGTGCCAGCAGTCGTAGCGGGATGGGGTCCACAGATACGCAGTATTTT. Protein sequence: CASSRSGMGSTDTQYF.

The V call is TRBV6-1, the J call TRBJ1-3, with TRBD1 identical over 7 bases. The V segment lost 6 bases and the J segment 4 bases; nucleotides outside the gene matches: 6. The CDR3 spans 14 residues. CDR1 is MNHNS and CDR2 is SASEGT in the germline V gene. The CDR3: CASRSTGYGNTIYF. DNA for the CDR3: TGTGCCAGCAGATCGACAGGGTACGGAAACACCATATATTTT.

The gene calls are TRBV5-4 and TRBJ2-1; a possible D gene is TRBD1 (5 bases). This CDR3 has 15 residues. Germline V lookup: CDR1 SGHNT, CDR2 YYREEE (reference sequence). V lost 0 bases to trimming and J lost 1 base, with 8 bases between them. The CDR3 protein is CASSLVQGSYNEQFF. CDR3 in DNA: TGTGCCAGCAGCTTGGTCCAGGGATCCTACAATGAGCAGTTCTTC.

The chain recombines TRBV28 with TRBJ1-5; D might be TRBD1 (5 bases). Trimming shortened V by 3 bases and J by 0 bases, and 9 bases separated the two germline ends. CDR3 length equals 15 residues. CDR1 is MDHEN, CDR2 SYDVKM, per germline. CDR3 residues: CASSLGHYSNQPQHF. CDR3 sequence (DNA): TGTGCCAGCAGTTTGGGGCATTATAGCAATCAGCCCCAGCATTTT.

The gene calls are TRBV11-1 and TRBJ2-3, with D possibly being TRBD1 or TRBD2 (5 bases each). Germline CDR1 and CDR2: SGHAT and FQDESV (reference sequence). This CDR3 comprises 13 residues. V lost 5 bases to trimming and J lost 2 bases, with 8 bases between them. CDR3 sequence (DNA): TGTGCCAGCAGCCGGGGCTTCACAGATACGCAGTATTTT. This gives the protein CASSRGFTDTQYF.

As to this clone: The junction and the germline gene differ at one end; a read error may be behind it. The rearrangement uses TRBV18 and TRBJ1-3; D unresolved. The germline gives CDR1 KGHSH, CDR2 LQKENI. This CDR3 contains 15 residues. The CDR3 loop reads CASSPQRAGGNTIYF. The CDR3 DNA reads TGTGCCAGCTCTCCACAGCGGGCGGGCGGAAACACCATATATTTT.

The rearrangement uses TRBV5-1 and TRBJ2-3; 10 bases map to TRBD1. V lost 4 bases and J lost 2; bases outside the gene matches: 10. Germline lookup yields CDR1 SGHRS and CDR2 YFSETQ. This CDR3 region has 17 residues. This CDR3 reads CASSPTGTGDATDTQYF. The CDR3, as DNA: TGCGCCAGCAGCCCCACCGGGACAGGGGATGCCACAGATACGCAGTATTTT. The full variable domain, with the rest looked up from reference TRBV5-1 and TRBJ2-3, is KAGVTQTPRYLIKTRGQQVTLSCSPISGHRSVSWYQQTPGQGLQFLFEYFSETQRNKGNFPGRFSGRQFSNSRSEMNVSTLELGDSALYLCASSPTGTGDATDTQYFGPGTRLTVL.

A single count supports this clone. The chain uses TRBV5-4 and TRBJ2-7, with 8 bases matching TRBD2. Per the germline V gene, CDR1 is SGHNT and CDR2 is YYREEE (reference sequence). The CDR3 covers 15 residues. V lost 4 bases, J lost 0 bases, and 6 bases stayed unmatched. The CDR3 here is CASSPDGGGSYEQYF. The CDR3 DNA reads TGTGCCAGCAGCCCGGACGGGGGGGGCTCCTACGAGCAGTACTTC.

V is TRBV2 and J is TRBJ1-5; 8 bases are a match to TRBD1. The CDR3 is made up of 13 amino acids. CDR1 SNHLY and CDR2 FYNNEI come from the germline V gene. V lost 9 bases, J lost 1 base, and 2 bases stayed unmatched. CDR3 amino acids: CASRDRSNQPQHF. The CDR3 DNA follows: TGTGCCAGTCGGGACAGGAGCAATCAGCCCCAGCATTTT.

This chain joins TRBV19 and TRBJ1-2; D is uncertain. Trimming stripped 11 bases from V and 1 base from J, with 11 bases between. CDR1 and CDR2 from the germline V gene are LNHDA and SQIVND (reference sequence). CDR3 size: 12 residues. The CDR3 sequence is CAGWDINYGYTF. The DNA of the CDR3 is TGTGCCGGCTGGGATATTAACTATGGCTACACCTTC.

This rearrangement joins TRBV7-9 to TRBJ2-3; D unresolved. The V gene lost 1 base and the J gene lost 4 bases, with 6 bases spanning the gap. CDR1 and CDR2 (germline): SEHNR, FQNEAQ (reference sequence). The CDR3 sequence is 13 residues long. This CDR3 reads CASSLGAADTQYF. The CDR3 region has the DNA TGTGCCAGCAGCTTAGGGGCCGCAGATACGCAGTATTTT.

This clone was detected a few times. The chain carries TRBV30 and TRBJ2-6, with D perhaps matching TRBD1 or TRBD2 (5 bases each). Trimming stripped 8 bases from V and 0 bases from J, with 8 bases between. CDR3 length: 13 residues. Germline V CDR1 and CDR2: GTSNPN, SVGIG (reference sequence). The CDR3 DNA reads TGTGCCCGAGGGGTCTCTGGGGCCAACGTCCTGACTTTC. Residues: CARGVSGANVLTF.

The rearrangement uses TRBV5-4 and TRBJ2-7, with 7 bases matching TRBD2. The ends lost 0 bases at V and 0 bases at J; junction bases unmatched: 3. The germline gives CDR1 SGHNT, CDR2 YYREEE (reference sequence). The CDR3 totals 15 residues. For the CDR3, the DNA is TGTGCCAGCAGCTTGGTGGGCGGGAGCTCCTACGAGCAGTACTTC. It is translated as CASSLVGGSSYEQYF.

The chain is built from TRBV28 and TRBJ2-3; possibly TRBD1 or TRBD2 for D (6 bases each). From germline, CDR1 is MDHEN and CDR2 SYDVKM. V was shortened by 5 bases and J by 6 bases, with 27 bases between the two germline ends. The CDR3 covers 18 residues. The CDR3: CASSHPGDPGESRDTQYF. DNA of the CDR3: TGTGCCAGCAGTCATCCAGGGGACCCGGGAGAGAGCCGGGATACGCAGTATTTT.

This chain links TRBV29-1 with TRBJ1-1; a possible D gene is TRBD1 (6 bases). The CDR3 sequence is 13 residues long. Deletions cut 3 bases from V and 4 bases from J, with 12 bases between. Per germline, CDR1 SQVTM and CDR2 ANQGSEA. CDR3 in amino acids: CSVEAKGGTEAFF. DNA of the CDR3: TGCAGCGTTGAGGCCAAAGGGGGCACTGAAGCTTTCTTT.

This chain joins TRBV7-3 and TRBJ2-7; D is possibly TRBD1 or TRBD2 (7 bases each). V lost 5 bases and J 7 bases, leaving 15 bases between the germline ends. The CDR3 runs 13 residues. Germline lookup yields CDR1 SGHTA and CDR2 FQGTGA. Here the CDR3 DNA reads TGTGCCAGCAGCCCCCAGGGGGGGTATGAGCAGTACTTC. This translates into CASSPQGGYEQYF.

CDR3 DNA sequence: TGTGCCAGCAGCCAAGGGCCGGAAGCCTCCTATGGCTACACCTTC. Protein product: CASSQGPEASYGYTF. The genes are TRBV7-2 and TRBJ1-2; D is unclear. The germline gives CDR1 SGHTA, CDR2 FQGNSA. CDR3 length: 15 residues. V was clipped by 5 bases and J by 4 bases, with 17 bases between them.

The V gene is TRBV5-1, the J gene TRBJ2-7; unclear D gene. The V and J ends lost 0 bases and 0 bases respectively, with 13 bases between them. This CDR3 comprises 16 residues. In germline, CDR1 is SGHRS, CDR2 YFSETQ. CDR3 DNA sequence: TGCGCCAGCAGCTTGGTTGGACGGAGAAACTCCTACGAGCAGTACTTC. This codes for CASSLVGRRNSYEQYF.

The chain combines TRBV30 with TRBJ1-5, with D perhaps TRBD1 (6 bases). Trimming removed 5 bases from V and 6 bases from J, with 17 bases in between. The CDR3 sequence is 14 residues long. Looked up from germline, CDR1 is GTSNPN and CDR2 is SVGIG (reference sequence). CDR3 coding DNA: TGTGCCTGGCCTAGGTCAGGGGCAGGTCAGCCCCAGCATTTT. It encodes CAWPRSGAGQPQHF.

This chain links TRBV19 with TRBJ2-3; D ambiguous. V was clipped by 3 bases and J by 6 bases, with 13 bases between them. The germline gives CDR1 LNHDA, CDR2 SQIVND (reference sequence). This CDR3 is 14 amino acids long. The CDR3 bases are TGTGCCAGTAGTATCAAGTTAGGTGTCGATACGCAGTATTTT. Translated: CASSIKLGVDTQYF.